This TCR beta chain was recorded in a study of cytomegalovirus exposure and HLA in healthy donors. Amplification used 60 Vbeta primers and 13 Jbeta primers. Clones were sequenced by immunoSEQ multiplex PCR, and TCRdb holds only the in-frame ones, with some missing. The sample consists of about 130,000 clones, around 77% of them appearing once. This CDR3 spans 16 amino acids. Germline CDR1 and CDR2: SGHAT and FQNNGV. V lost 2 bases to trimming and J lost 0 bases, with 13 bases between them. This clone was counted a few times. The antigen is not known. Study observations and caveats: It has been reported that TCR beta sequences accurately predicted the HLA-A and HLA-B alleles of most subjects. Likely technical artifact: a cluster of highly shared sequence variants.

Sequencing was carried out using PBMCs. V is TRBV11-2 and J is TRBJ1-1, with D maybe TRBD1 (5 bases). This TCR derives from a male donor in good health and CMV-seropositive. The CDR3 DNA sequence: TGTGCCAGCAGCTTAAAGAGGGGAGGACTGAACACTGAAGCTTTCTTT. Amino acids: CASSLKRGGLNTEAFF.